Described below is a single T cell receptor beta chain sequence and its context. Its antigen is currently unknown. The data stem from a study of CD8+ T cells in alopecia areata. Study-level background: Severity in treated patients was scored by percentage of scalp area affected.

Study-wide findings and caveats: Sequences from scalp samples also cover resident alphabeta T cells of normal skin. In blood and scalp, many expanded lesional clones persisted during tofacitinib.

Treatment of the sample: oral pan-JAK inhibitor, 5-10 mg twice daily. Individuals with alopecia areata gave both lesional scalp punch biopsies and peripheral blood for collection. Germline assignment: CDR1 SGHRS and CDR2 YFSETQ. V was clipped by 0 bases and J by 5 bases, with 8 bases between them. CDR3 length: 13 amino acids. Sequencing relied on a cDNA template that was reverse transcribed from extracted RNA. Assay used: immunoSEQ multiplex PCR; TCRdb lists only in-frame clones, some missing. The sample holds some 150,000 clones, about 54% seen once. The sequencing used CD4+ T cells sorted from blood, collected around week 55, from a patient treated with tofacitinib. This chain joins TRBV5-1 and TRBJ1-1; D remains ambiguous. This sequence was found in a human donor with alopecia areata. The CDR3 region has the DNA TGCGCCAGCAGCTTGGAATTTCGAACTGAAGCTTTCTTT. Its protein product is CASSLEFRTEAFF.